This T cell receptor beta chain came from a study of metastatic and nonmetastatic thyroid tumors (dated by TCRdb to 2020 to 2022). Study-level background: Repertoires from peripheral blood and from tumor or nodule tissue samples of malignant and benign thyroid patients were compared.

None of the patients had been given any treatment before thyroid surgery. The study retrospectively analysed patient clinical samples collected from 2012 to 2018 using T-cell receptor beta sequencing. The junction carries 14 bases between V and J, which are trimmed by 0 bases and 10 bases respectively. Including cysteine and phenylalanine, the CDR3 has 13 amino acids. Only the CDR3 portion is preserved as DNA: 39 bases, with reading frame beginning at the first base. The germline V gene gives CDR1 as SGHDT and CDR2 as YYEEEE. General conclusions and limits of the study: TCR beta diversity was reported as significantly higher in malignant tumors than in benign nodules, in both blood and tumor samples.

This clone occurred many times. Its antigen target is currently unknown. No much larger clone exists at a distance of one base, and base qualities are not known. Libraries came from PCR. Sequenced on an Illumina HiSeq 4000. High-throughput sequencing was used to profile the TCR beta-chain CDR3 region of every patient. For the original study's pipeline: The researchers built a classifier to tell apart papillary thyroid cancer patients with distant metastasis, based on CDR3 differences among clinicopathological groups. Repertoire diversity was assessed with the Shannon index, and tumor-blood repertoire similarity with the Morisita-Horn index. Starting from the raw public reads, TCRdb applied fastp trimming at Q25, assembled clones with MiXCR and retained in-frame beta chains. TCRdb's processing, not the study's, gives the V and J calls here. For this sample there are 20,000 to 25,000 clones; around 28% appear just once. In total, the top ten clones hold about 5.5% of the sample.

The sequenced sample was tumor tissue. The V and J segments used are TRBV5-6 and TRBJ2-7; the D gene is unclear. This TCR was sampled from a female donor with papillary thyroid cancer or a benign thyroid nodule (not recorded which). Some clones in this sample may be carry-over from other donors' samples. The CDR3 here reads CASSLAVTDRQYF. In nucleotides, the sequence is TGTGCCAGCAGCTTGGCCGTAACCGATCGACAGTACTTC.